The 29 T cell receptor beta chains presented below share a single source sample, sequenced in a study of blood T cells in healthy people across ages. PCR was performed a second time for roughly 7 to 12 cycles using a sample-barcoded 5' primer and a J-beta primer mix. TCRdb reanalysed the 5' RACE reads using MiXCR and keeps one entry per CDR3 protein. The profile covers about 590,000 distinct CDR3 sequences, with approximately 30% appearing a single time and 15% to 18% taken by the ten largest. Sequencing was done on a sample of blood. The receptors were gathered from an elderly woman in good health.

A word on this clonotype: This may come from a read error, since a much larger clone is one base off. The chain is built from TRBV2 and TRBJ2-4; TRBD2 agrees at 8 bases. The J call may be incorrect, as the DNA end agrees better with TRBJ2-5. Germline V lookup: CDR1 SNHLY, CDR2 FYNNEI. The CDR3 extends over 13 amino acids. CDR3 protein: CASKGLAGETQYF. The CDR3 nucleotides are TGTGCCAGCAAGGGGCTAGCGGGAGAGACCCAGTACTTC.

V and J are TRBV30 and TRBJ2-2; D ambiguous. CDR1 is GTSNPN and CDR2 is SVGIG in the germline V gene (reference sequence). The CDR3 is 14 amino acids. Deletions cut 0 bases from V and 1 base from J, with 6 bases between. The CDR3 loop reads CAWSVRQNTGELFF. DNA for the CDR3: TGTGCCTGGAGTGTACGACAGAACACCGGGGAGCTGTTTTTT.

This clonotype was recorded a few times. The V call is TRBV6-6, the J call TRBJ1-1; 7 nucleotides align to TRBD1. The CDR3 is 17 residues long. CDR1 is MNHNY and CDR2 is SVGAGI in the germline V gene (reference sequence). V lost 6 bases, J lost 0 bases, and 13 bases stayed unmatched. Here the CDR3 DNA reads TGTGCCAGCAGCCCCGGACAGGCTATGTATATGAACACTGAAGCTTTCTTT. Translation gives CASSPGQAMYMNTEAFF.

This clonotype was seen repeatedly, ten times or more. The CDR3 nucleotides read TGTGCCAGCACCCCTCCATATAGCGGGGGGGCCTTCAGTGAGCAGTACTTC. This translates into CASTPPYSGGAFSEQYF. The rearrangement uses TRBV11-2 and TRBJ2-5; 11 bases agree with TRBD2. Per the germline V gene, CDR1 is SGHAT and CDR2 is FQNNGV. The CDR3 loop spans 17 amino acids. J lost 11 bases, V lost 7 bases, and 21 bases had no gene match.

In its sample, this clonotype was seen many times. A read error may be the cause here, since a much bigger clone is one base away. The J gene is TRBJ2-1, the V gene TRBV6-2 or TRBV6-3, with D perhaps matching TRBD1 (7 bases). The CDR3 sequence is 14 residues long. V was clipped by 5 bases and J by 8 bases, with 16 bases between them. CDR1 and CDR2 from the germline V gene are MNHEY and SVGEGT. In nucleotides, the CDR3 is TGTGCCAGCAGTCATAACAGCAGGGGGGATGAGCAGTTCTTC. Protein: CASSHNSRGDEQFF.

The chain has TRBV3-1 and TRBJ2-7; 9 positions agree with TRBD2. The CDR3 totals 15 residues. Germline V gene lookup returns CDR1 LGHDT and CDR2 YNNKEL (reference sequence). V shed 1 base, J shed 7 bases, and the junction held 8 bases outside the gene matches. The CDR3 sequence: CASSQGSGGPTEQYF. In DNA, the CDR3 is TGTGCCAGCAGCCAAGGTAGCGGGGGCCCAACGGAGCAGTACTTC.

In its sample, this clonotype was seen once. V is TRBV20-1 and J is TRBJ2-7; no reliable D call. The assigned J gene may be wrong: the sequence end matches TRBJ2-5 better. CDR1 and CDR2 from the germline V gene are DFQATT and SNEGSKA (reference sequence). The CDR3 is 10 residues long. DNA for the CDR3: TGCAGTGCCTTGGACGAGACCCAGTACTTC. As protein: CSALDETQYF.

The J gene is TRBJ2-3, the V gene TRBV30; D remains unclear. The CDR3 consists of 14 residues. Germline V CDR1 and CDR2: GTSNPN, SVGIG (reference sequence). V dropped 1 base and J dropped 0 bases, with 8 bases sitting between them. The CDR3 reads CAWSALSSTDTQYF. Written as DNA, the CDR3 is TGTGCCTGGAGTGCACTGTCTAGCACAGATACGCAGTATTTT.

The chain employs TRBV28 and TRBJ1-5; a possible D gene is TRBD1 (5 bases). The CDR3 length is 14 residues. Deletions cut 6 bases from V and 9 bases from J, with 18 bases between. Germline-derived CDR1 and CDR2 are MDHEN and SYDVKM. The CDR3 DNA is TGTGCCAGCAGGCTCCGGGACCCCCATGGGCCCCAGCATTTT. Amino acid sequence: CASRLRDPHGPQHF. The whole variable domain, filled in from reference TRBV28 and TRBJ1-5, reads DVKVTQSSRYLVKRTGEKVFLECVQDMDHENMFWYRQDPGLGLRLIYFSYDVKMKEKGDIPEGYSVSREKKERFSLILESASTNQTSMYLCASRLRDPHGPQHFGDGTRLSIL.

Of note for this clonotype: This may stem from a read error, because a much larger clone lies one nucleotide away. This rearrangement joins TRBV3-1 to TRBJ1-1; TRBD1 might be the D (6 bases). This CDR3 region has 14 residues. Germline V gives CDR1 LGHDT, CDR2 YNNKEL (reference sequence). Trimming took 2 bases from V and 6 from J, leaving 13 bases between them. CDR3 protein: CASSQTTGGAEAFF. The DNA of the CDR3 is TGTGCCAGCAGCCAAACGACAGGTGGGGCTGAAGCTTTCTTT.

Points on this clonotype: A much larger clone lies a single base off, so this may be a read error. The V gene is TRBV5-5, the J gene TRBJ2-6; D might be TRBD1 (5 bases). There are 18 residues in the CDR3. CDR1 is SGHKS, CDR2 YYEKEE, per germline (reference sequence). CDR3 sequence reads: CASSAHRSLSSGANVRTF. The CDR3 DNA sequence: TGTGCCAGCAGCGCTCACAGGAGCTTAAGCTCTGGGGCCAACGTCCGGACTTTC.

The rearrangement uses TRBV9 and TRBJ1-2; the D gene is possibly TRBD1 (5 bases). Trimming stripped 4 bases from V and 5 bases from J, with 12 bases between. Germline values: CDR1 SGDLS, CDR2 YYNGEE. The CDR3 sequence is 13 residues long. The CDR3 here is CASSPETDYGYTF. For the CDR3, the DNA is TGTGCCAGCAGCCCCGAGACAGATTATGGCTACACCTTC.

V and J are TRBV4-2 and TRBJ2-4, with D possibly matching TRBD1 (6 bases). Germline V CDR1 and CDR2: LGHNA, YNFKEQ. This CDR3 region has 17 residues. V was clipped by 1 base and J by 1 base, with 14 bases between them. The CDR3 nucleotides read TGTGCCAGCAGCCAAGGGGAGAACAGGGCGGCCAAAAACATTCAGTACTTC. It is translated as CASSQGENRAAKNIQYF.

This clonotype was counted ten times or more. The chain uses TRBV6-2 or TRBV6-3 and TRBJ2-5, with D possibly matching TRBD1 (6 bases). Germline V lookup: CDR1 MNHEY, CDR2 SVGEGT. The ends were cut back, 5 bases at V and 4 bases at J, with 11 bases in the middle. This CDR3 contains 13 residues. The CDR3 region has the DNA TGTGCCAGCAGTAACAGGGTAGGAGAGACCCAGTACTTC. Its protein is CASSNRVGETQYF.

J is TRBJ2-1 and V is TRBV5-5; TRBD2 matches at 11 bases. The end of the DNA fits TRBJ2-7 better, so the J call may be wrong. The CDR3 covers 16 residues. In germline, CDR1 is SGHKS, CDR2 YYEKEE (reference sequence). CDR3 region: CASSKLAGGTYNEQYF. The CDR3 region has the DNA TGTGCCAGCAGCAAGTTAGCGGGGGGGACCTACAATGAGCAGTACTTC.

This clonotype has ten or more counts. The V call is TRBV2, the J call TRBJ2-3, with 10 bases that match TRBD2. The CDR3 has 16 residues. CDR1 SNHLY and CDR2 FYNNEI come from the germline V gene. The J segment lost 0 bases and the V segment lost 6 bases, leaving 6 bases of the junction unmatched. In DNA form, the CDR3 reads TGTGCCAGCAGAATAATTAGCGGGGGGAGCACAGATACGCAGTATTTT. Protein: CASRIISGGSTDTQYF.

A remark on this clonotype: A much larger clone is a single base away; this may be a read error. The chain carries TRBV5-1 and TRBJ2-7; D perhaps matches TRBD1 (6 bases). Germline CDR1 and CDR2: SGHRS and YFSETQ. CDR3 length: 15 amino acids. DNA of the CDR3: TGCGCCGGCAGCTACGGGACACCCAGCTCCTACGAGCAGTACTTC. Translated, it gives CAGSYGTPSSYEQYF.

This clonotype was counted a few times. The V and J genes are TRBV9 and TRBJ2-3; 7 positions match TRBD1. The ends lost 2 bases at V and 0 bases at J; junction bases unmatched: 3. Per the germline V gene, CDR1 is SGDLS and CDR2 is YYNGEE. The CDR3 has 15 residues. The CDR3 spells CASSVRQGSTDTQYF. The CDR3 DNA follows: TGTGCCAGCAGCGTCAGACAGGGTAGCACAGATACGCAGTATTTT.

This rearrangement joins TRBV5-6 to TRBJ1-2; TRBD1 matches at 9 bases. Germline loops: CDR1 SGHDT, CDR2 YYEEEE. The CDR3 has 14 amino acids. The J segment lost 3 bases and the V segment lost 5 bases, leaving 5 bases of the junction unmatched. In DNA, the CDR3 is TGTGCCAGCAGTAGGGACAGGGCTTACTATGGCTACACCTTC. The encoded protein is CASSRDRAYYGYTF.

The V and J genes are TRBV5-6 and TRBJ1-2; TRBD1 matches at 7 bases. CDR3 size: 13 residues. J was trimmed by 8 bases and V by 0 bases; bases with no gene match: 4. Germline CDR1 and CDR2: SGHDT and YYEEEE. The CDR3 nucleotides are TGTGCCAGCAGCTTGGGGGACAGTCGGGGCTACACCTTC. It translates to CASSLGDSRGYTF.

The rearrangement joins TRBV5-1 to TRBJ1-1; 7 nucleotides match TRBD1. The CDR3 sequence is 15 residues long. Trimming at V came to 0 bases and at J to 1 base, leaving 3 bases not matched to a gene. The V gene's germline CDR1 is SGHRS and CDR2 YFSETQ. This CDR3 reads CASSLGAGGNTEAFF. The CDR3 DNA sequence: TGCGCCAGCAGCTTGGGAGCAGGGGGGAACACTGAAGCTTTCTTT.

This clonotype came up many times. This chain joins TRBV5-1 and TRBJ2-3, with 9 positions matching TRBD1. CDR3 length: 15 amino acids. The junction had 7 bases not matched to a gene; V was cut back by 4 bases and J by 4 bases. Germline lookup yields CDR1 SGHRS and CDR2 YFSETQ. The CDR3 loop is CASSHRGQRADTQYF. The CDR3 nucleotides are TGCGCCAGCAGCCACAGGGGGCAAAGGGCAGATACGCAGTATTTT.

As to this clonotype: A much larger clone is a single base away; this may be a read error. The gene calls are TRBV20-1 and TRBJ1-2; tentative D call: TRBD1 (5 bases). The CDR3 is made up of 15 amino acids. Germline CDR1 is DFQATT and CDR2 is SNEGSKA (reference sequence). The DNA for the CDR3 is TGCAGTGCTACCGATGTAGGAGGGACCCTCTATGACTACACCTTC. Translated, it gives CSATDVGGTLYDYTF.

This clonotype was found many times. The chain carries TRBV5-6 and TRBJ2-7, with D unresolved. Germline V gives CDR1 SGHDT, CDR2 YYEEEE. The CDR3 totals 13 residues. Trimming cost V 4 bases and J 5 bases, with 13 bases left between them. CDR3 nucleotides: TGTGCCAGCAGCCCCCTTGGTTTCCACGAGCAGTACTTC. This gives the protein CASSPLGFHEQYF.

Remarks on this clonotype: A single base separates this from a much larger clone, so it may be a read error. This chain uses TRBV9 with TRBJ2-7; D is unclear. This CDR3 is built from 14 residues. Deletions cut 0 bases from V and 4 bases from J, with 11 bases between. Germline lookup yields CDR1 SGDLS and CDR2 YYNGEE. The chain's CDR3 is CASSVADGPYEQYF. CDR3 sequence (DNA): TGTGCCAGCAGCGTAGCGGACGGACCTTACGAGCAGTACTTC.

This sequence joins TRBV2 and TRBJ2-1; weak D call: TRBD2 (5 bases). The CDR3 is made up of 14 amino acids. V was clipped by 6 bases and J by 6 bases, with 15 bases between them. Per the germline V gene, CDR1 is SNHLY and CDR2 is FYNNEI. CDR3 region: CASRAEEWANEQFF. The DNA for the CDR3 is TGTGCCAGCAGGGCGGAGGAGTGGGCCAATGAGCAGTTCTTC.

This clonotype was seen repeatedly, ten times or more. The J gene is TRBJ2-3, the V gene TRBV7-2; 9 positions match TRBD2. This CDR3 has 15 residues. Germline V gene sequence: CDR1 SGHTA, CDR2 FQGNSA. V was pared by 1 base and J by 4 bases, with 3 bases of the junction left unmatched. The CDR3: CASSLVAGAPDTQYF. The CDR3 DNA sequence: TGTGCCAGCAGCTTAGTAGCGGGGGCTCCAGATACGCAGTATTTT.

Points on this clonotype: This may come from a read error, since a much larger clone is one base off. The chain carries TRBV7-2 and TRBJ2-5; the D is unclear. Looked up from germline, CDR1 is SGHTA and CDR2 is FQGNSA. The CDR3 is 13 residues long. The germline V and J ends were trimmed by 2 bases and 5 bases, with 9 bases remaining between them. The DNA for the CDR3 is TGTGCCAGCAGCTTAAATCGGGTGGAGACCCAGTACTTC. Protein: CASSLNRVETQYF.

The sample holds one count of this clonotype. This chain joins TRBV7-9 and TRBJ2-7, with TRBD2 matching over 14 bases. Germline loops: CDR1 SEHNR, CDR2 FQNEAQ (reference sequence). V dropped 5 bases and J dropped 0; count of bases not matched to a gene: 9. CDR3 length: 18 amino acids. The CDR3 region has the DNA TGTGCCAGCAGCAATGGACTAGCGGGAGGAGATAGCTCCTACGAGCAGTACTTC. Its protein is CASSNGLAGGDSSYEQYF.